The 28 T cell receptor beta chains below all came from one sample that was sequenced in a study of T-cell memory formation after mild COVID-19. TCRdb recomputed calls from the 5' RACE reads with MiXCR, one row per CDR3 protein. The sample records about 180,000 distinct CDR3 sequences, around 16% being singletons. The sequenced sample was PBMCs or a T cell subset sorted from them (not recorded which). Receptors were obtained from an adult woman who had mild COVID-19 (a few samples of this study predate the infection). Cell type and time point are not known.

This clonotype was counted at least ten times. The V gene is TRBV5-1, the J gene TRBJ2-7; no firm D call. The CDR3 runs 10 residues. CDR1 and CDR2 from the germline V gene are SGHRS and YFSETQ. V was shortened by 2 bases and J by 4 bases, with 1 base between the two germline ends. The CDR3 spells CASSFYEQYF. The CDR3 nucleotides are TGCGCCAGCAGCTTTTACGAGCAGTACTTC.

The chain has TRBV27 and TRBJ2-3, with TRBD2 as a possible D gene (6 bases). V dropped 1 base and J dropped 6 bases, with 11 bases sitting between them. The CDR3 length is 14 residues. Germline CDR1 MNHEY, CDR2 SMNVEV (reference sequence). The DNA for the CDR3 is TGTGCCAGCAGTTTATACGGGAGACAGGATACGCAGTATTTT. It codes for CASSLYGRQDTQYF.

The CDR3 DNA reads TGTGCCAGCAGGTCCGGGACAGGGATCTACGAGCAGTACTTC. The encoded protein is CASRSGTGIYEQYF. The J gene is TRBJ2-7, the V gene TRBV6-2 or TRBV6-3, with 9 bases fitting TRBD1. The CDR3 sequence is 14 residues long. CDR1 is MNHEY, CDR2 SVGEGT, per germline. Unmatched junction bases numbered 6, after V lost 6 bases and J lost 3 bases.

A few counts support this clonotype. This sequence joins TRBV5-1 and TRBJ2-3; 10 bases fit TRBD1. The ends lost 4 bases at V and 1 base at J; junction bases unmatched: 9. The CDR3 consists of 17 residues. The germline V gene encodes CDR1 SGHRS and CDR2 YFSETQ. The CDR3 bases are TGCGCCAGCAGCGCCCGGTCCGGGACAGGGGGCACAGATACGCAGTATTTT. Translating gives CASSARSGTGGTDTQYF.

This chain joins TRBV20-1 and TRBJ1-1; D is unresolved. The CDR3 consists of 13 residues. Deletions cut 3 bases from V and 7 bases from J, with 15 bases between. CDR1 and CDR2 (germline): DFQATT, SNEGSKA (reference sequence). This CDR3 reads CSASSRGMGEAFF. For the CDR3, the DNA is TGCAGTGCTAGTTCCCGGGGAATGGGTGAAGCTTTCTTT.

CDR3 sequence: CASSPRQAGGYTF. CDR3 nucleotide sequence: TGCGCCAGCAGTCCCCGACAGGCTGGCGGCTACACCTTC. The V gene is TRBV23-1, the J gene TRBJ1-2, with D perhaps matching TRBD1 (6 bases). TRBV23-1 has ORF status, its function being uncertain. Between the trimmed V and J ends, which lost 4 bases and 8 bases, there was a span of 14 bases. The CDR3 sequence is 13 residues long.

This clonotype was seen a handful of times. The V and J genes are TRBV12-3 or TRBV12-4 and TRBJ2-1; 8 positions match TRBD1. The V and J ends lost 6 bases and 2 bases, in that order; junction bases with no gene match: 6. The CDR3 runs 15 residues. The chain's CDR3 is CASSIDRGPYNEQFF. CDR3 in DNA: TGTGCCAGCAGCATTGACAGGGGCCCCTACAATGAGCAGTTCTTC.

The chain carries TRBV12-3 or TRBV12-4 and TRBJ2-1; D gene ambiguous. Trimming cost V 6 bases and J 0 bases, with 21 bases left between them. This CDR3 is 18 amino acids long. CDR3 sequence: CASSSRVLFLSSYNEQFF. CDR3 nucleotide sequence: TGTGCCAGCAGCTCTCGGGTGCTATTTCTAAGCTCCTACAATGAGCAGTTCTTC.

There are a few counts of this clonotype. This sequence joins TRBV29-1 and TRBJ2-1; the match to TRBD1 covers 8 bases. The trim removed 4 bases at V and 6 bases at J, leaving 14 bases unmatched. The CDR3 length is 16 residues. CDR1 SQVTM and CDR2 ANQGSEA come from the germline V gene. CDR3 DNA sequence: TGCAGCGTTGGTGCAGGGGGCCTGGGCGTCGCCAATGAGCAGTTCTTC. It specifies CSVGAGGLGVANEQFF.

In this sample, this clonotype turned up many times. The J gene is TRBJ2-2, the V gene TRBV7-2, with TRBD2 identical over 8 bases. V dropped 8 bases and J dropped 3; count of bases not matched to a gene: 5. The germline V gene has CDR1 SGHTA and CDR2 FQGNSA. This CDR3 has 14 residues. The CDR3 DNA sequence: TGTGCCAGCCAGCGGGAGTTCGACACCGGGGAGCTGTTTTTT. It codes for CASQREFDTGELFF.

CDR3 protein: CSARAGGAGFNYGYTF. As DNA, the CDR3 is TGCAGTGCTAGAGCCGGGGGCGCGGGATTTAACTATGGCTACACCTTC. The genes are TRBV20-1 and TRBJ1-2; possibly TRBD1 for D (6 bases). The length of the CDR3 is 16 residues. V dropped 1 base and J dropped 1 base, with 16 bases sitting between them. The germline V gene encodes CDR1 DFQATT and CDR2 SNEGSKA (reference sequence).

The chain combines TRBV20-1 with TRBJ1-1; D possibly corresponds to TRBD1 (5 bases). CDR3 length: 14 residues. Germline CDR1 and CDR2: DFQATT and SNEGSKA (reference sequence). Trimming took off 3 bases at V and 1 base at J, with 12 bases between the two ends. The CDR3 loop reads CSASQRGRNTEAFF. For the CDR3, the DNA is TGCAGTGCTAGTCAAAGGGGCAGGAACACTGAAGCTTTCTTT.

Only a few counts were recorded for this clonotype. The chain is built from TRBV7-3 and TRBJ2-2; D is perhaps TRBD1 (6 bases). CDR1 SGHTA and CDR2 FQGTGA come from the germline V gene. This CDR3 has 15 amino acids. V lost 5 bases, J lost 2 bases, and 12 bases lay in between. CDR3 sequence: CASSHSGTNTGELFF. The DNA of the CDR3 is TGTGCCAGCAGCCACTCGGGGACAAACACCGGGGAGCTGTTTTTT.

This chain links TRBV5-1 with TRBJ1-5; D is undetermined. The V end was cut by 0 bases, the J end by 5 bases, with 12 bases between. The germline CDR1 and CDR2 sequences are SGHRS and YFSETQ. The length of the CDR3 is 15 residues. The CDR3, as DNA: TGCGCCAGCAGCTTGGGCCAGTCTTCCGATCAGCCCCAGCATTTT. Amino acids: CASSLGQSSDQPQHF.

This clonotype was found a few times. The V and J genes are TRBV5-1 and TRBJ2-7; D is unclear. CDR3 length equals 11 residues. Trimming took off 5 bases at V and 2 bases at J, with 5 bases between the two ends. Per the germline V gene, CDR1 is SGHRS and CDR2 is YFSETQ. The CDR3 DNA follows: TGCGCCAGCAGTGAAGCCTACGAGCAGTACTTC. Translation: CASSEAYEQYF. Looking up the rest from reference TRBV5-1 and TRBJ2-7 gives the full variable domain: KAGVTQTPRYLIKTRGQQVTLSCSPISGHRSVSWYQQTPGQGLQFLFEYFSETQRNKGNFPGRFSGRQFSNSRSEMNVSTLELGDSALYLCASSEAYEQYFGPGTRLTVT.

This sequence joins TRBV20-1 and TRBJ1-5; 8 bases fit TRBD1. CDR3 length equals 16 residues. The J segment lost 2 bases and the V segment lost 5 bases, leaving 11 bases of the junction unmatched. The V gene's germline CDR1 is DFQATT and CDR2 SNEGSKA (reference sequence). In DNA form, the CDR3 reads TGCAGTGCTGGGTTCTATGTCAGGGGGCGCAATCAGCCCCAGCATTTT. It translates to CSAGFYVRGRNQPQHF.

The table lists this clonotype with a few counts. CDR3 nucleotide sequence: TGTGCCAGCAGTTCCGGGGACAGGGGGAGTGGGGCCCAGTACTTC. Translating it yields CASSSGDRGSGAQYF. This chain connects TRBV27 to TRBJ2-5; 11 nucleotides align to TRBD1. The J segment lost 9 bases and the V segment lost 4 bases, leaving 10 bases of the junction unmatched. This CDR3 is built from 15 residues. Germline V gene sequence: CDR1 MNHEY, CDR2 SMNVEV (reference sequence).

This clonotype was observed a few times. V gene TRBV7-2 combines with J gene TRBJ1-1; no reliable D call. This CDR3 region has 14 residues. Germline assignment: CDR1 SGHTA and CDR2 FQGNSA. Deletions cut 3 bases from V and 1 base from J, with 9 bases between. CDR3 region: CASSFQATNTEAFF. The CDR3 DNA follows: TGTGCCAGCAGCTTCCAGGCGACGAACACTGAAGCTTTCTTT.

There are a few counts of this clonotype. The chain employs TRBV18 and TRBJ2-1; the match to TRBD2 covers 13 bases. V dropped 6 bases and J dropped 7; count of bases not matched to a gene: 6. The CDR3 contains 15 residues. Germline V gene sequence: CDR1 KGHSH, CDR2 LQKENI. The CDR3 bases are TGTGCCAGCTCTCGCACTAGCGGGGGGGGTAATGAGCAGTTCTTC. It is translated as CASSRTSGGGNEQFF. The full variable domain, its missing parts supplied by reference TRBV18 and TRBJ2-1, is NAGVMQNPRHLVRRRGQEARLRCSPMKGHSHVYWYRQLPEEGLKFMVYLQKENIIDESGMPKERFSAEFPKEGPSILRIQQVVRGDSAAYFCASSRTSGGGNEQFFGPGTRLTVL.

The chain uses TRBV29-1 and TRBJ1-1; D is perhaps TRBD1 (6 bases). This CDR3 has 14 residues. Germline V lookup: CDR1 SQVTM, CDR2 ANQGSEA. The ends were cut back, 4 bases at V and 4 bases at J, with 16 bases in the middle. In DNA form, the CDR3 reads TGCAGCGTTGGATGGGGGGCAGGAGGCACTGAAGCTTTCTTT. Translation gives CSVGWGAGGTEAFF. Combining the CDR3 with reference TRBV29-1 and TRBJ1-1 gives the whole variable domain SAVISQKPSRDICQRGTSLTIQCQVDSQVTMMFWYRQQPGQSLTLIATANQGSEATYESGFVIDKFPISRPNLTFSTLTVSNMSPEDSSIYLCSVGWGAGGTEAFFGQGTRLTVV.

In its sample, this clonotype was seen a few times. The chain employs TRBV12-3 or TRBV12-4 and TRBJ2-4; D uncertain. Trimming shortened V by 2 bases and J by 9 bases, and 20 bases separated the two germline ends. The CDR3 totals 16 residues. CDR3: CASSLLRLPRGGIQYF. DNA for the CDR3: TGTGCCAGCAGTTTACTAAGGTTGCCGCGCGGTGGCATTCAGTACTTC.

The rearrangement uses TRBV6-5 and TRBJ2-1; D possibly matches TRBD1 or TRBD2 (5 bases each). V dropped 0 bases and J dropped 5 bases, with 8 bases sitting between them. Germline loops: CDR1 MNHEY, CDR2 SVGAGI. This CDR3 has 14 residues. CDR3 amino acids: CASSYSGRDNEQFF. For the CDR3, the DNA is TGTGCCAGCAGTTACTCGGGACGGGACAATGAGCAGTTCTTC.

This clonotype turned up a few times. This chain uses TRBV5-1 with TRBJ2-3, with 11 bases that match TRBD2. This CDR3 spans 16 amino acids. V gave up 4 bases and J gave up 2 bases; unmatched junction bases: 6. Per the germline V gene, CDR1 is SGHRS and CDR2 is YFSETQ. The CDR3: CASSAGTSGATDTQYF. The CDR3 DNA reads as TGCGCCAGCAGCGCGGGGACTAGCGGAGCCACAGATACGCAGTATTTT. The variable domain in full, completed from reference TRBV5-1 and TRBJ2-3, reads KAGVTQTPRYLIKTRGQQVTLSCSPISGHRSVSWYQQTPGQGLQFLFEYFSETQRNKGNFPGRFSGRQFSNSRSEMNVSTLELGDSALYLCASSAGTSGATDTQYFGPGTRLTVL.

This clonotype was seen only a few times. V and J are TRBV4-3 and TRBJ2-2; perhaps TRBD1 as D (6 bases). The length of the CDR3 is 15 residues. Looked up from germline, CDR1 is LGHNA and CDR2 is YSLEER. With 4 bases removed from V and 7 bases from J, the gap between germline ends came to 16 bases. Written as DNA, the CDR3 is TGCGCCAGCAGCCGAGGTGAACAGGGAAGCGGGGAGCTGTTTTTT. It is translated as CASSRGEQGSGELFF.

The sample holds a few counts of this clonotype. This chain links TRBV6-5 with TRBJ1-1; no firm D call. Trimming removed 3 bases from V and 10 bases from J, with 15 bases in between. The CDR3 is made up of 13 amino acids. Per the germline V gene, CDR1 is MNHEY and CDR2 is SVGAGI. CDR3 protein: CASSYDGPTGAFF. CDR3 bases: TGTGCCAGCAGTTATGACGGACCGACCGGAGCTTTCTTT.

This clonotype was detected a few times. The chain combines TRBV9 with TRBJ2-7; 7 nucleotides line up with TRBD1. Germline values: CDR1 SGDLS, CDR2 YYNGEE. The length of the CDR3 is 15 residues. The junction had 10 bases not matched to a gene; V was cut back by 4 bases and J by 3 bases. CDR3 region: CASSPRDSAIYEQYF. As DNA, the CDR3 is TGTGCCAGCAGCCCCCGGGACAGCGCGATCTACGAGCAGTACTTC.

CDR3 region: CASSPGTGRDTQYF. DNA for the CDR3: TGCGCCAGCAGCCCCGGGACAGGGAGAGATACGCAGTATTTT. The chain carries TRBV5-1 and TRBJ2-3; 9 bases align to TRBD1. The CDR3 is 14 residues long. The V and J ends lost 4 bases and 5 bases, in that order; junction bases with no gene match: 5. The germline gives CDR1 SGHRS, CDR2 YFSETQ.

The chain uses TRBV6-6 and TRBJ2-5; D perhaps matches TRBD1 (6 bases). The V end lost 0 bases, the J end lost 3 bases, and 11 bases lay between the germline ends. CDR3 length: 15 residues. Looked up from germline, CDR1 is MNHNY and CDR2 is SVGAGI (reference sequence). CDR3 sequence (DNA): TGTGCCAGCAGTTACTCCGGGAACAGGGAAGAGACCCAGTACTTC. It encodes CASSYSGNREETQYF.